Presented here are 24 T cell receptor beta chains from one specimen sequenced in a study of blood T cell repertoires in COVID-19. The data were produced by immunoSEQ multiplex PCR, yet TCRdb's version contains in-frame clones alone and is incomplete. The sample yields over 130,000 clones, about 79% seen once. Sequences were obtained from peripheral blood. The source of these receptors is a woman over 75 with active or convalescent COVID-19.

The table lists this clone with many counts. This CDR3 reads CASSVRGPPGELFF. In DNA form, the CDR3 reads TGTGCCAGCAGCGTCAGGGGGCCCCCCGGGGAGCTGTTTTTT. This chain uses TRBV5-5 with TRBJ2-2; 8 bases agree with TRBD1. V trimming: 4 bases; J trimming: 6 bases; junction bases outside the gene matches: 5. The CDR3 runs to 14 residues. Germline V gene sequence: CDR1 SGHKS, CDR2 YYEKEE (reference sequence).

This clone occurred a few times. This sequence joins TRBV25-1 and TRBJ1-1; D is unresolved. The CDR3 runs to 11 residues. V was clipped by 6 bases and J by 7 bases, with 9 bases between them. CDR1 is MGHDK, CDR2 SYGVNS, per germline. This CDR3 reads CASRTGYEAFF. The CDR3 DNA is TGTGCCAGCAGAACCGGTTATGAAGCTTTCTTT.

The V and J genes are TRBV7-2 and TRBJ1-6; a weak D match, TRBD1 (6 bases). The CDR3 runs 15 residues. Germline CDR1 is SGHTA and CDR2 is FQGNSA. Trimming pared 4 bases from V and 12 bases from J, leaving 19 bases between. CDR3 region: CASSSTLGGRVPLHF. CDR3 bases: TGTGCCAGCAGCTCAACCCTGGGGGGGCGGGTACCCCTCCACTTT.

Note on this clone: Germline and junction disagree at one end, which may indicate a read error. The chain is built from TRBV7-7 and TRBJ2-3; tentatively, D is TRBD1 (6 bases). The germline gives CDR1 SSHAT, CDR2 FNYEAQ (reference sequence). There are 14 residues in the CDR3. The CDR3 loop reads CASSSGGGTDTQYF. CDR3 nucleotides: TGTGCTAGCAGCTCTGGGGGCGGCACAGATACGCAGTATTTT.

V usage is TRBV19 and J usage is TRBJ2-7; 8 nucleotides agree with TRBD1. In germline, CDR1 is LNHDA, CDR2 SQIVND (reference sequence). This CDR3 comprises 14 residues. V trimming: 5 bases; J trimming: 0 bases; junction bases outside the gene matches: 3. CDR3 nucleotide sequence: TGTGCCAGTAGTTGGACAGGGTTCTCCTACGAGCAGTACTTC. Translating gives CASSWTGFSYEQYF.

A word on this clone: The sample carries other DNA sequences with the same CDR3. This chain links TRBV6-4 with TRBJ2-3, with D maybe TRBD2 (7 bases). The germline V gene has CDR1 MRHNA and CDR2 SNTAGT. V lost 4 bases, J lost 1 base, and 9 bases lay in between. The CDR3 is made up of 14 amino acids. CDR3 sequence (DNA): TGTGCCAGCAGTGTAGGGGGGGGCACAGATACGCAGTATTTT. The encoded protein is CASSVGGGTDTQYF.

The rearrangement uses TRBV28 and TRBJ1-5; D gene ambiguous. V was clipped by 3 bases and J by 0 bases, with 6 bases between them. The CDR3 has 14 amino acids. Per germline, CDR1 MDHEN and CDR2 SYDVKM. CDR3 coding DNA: TGTGCCAGCAGTTTCGGGGTTAGCAATCAGCCCCAGCATTTT. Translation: CASSFGVSNQPQHF.

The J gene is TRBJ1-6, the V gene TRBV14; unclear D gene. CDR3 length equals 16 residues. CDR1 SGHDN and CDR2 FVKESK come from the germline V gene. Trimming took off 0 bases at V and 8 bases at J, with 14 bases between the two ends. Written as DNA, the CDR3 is TGTGCCAGCAGCCAAGATCTCGGGTCCTTTTATTCACCCCTCCACTTT. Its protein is CASSQDLGSFYSPLHF.

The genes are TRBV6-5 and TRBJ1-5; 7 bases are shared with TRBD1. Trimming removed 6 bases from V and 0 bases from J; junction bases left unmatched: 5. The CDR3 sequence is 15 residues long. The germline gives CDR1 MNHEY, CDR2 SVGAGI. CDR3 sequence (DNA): TGTGCCAGCAGGGGACAGAGGAATAGCAATCAGCCCCAGCATTTT. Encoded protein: CASRGQRNSNQPQHF.

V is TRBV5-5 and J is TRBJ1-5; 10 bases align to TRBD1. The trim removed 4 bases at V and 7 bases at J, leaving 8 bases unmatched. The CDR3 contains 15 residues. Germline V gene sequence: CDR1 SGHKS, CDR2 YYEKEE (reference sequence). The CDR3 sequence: CASSLSGTGVQPQHF. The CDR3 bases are TGTGCCAGCAGCCTATCCGGGACAGGGGTACAGCCCCAGCATTTT.

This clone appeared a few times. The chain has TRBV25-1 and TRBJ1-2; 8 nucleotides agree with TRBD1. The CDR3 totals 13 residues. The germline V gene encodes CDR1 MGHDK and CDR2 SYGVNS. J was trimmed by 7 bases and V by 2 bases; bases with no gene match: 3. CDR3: CASSEVDRGGYTF. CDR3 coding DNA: TGTGCCAGCAGTGAAGTTGACAGGGGTGGCTACACCTTC.

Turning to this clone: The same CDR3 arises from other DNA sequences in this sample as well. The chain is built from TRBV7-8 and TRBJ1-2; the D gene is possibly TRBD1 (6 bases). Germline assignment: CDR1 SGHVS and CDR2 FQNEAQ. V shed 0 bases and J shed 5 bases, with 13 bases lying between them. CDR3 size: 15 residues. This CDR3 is CASSLASGQGYGYTF. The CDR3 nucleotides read TGTGCCAGCAGCTTAGCGTCGGGGCAGGGGTATGGCTACACCTTC.

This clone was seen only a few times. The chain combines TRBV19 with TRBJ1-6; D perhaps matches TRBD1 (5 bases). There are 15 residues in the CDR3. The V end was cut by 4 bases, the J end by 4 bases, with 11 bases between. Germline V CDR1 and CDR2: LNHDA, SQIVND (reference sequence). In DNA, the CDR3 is TGTGCCAGTAGTAGGGGCCAGGATTATAATTCACCCCTCCACTTT. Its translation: CASSRGQDYNSPLHF.

DNA for the CDR3: TGCGCCAGCAGCCACCCCGGCGGCTACACAGATACGCAGTATTTT. It is translated as CASSHPGGYTDTQYF. The rearrangement links TRBV4-1 to TRBJ2-3; no clear D gene. Trimming took off 3 bases at V and 2 bases at J, with 12 bases between the two ends. The CDR3 is 15 amino acids. Germline V gene data show CDR1 as MGHRA and CDR2 as YSYEKL.

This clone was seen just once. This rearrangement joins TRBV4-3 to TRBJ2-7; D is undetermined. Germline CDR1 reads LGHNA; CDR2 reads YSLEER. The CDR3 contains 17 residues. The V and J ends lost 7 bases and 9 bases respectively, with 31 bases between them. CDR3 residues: CASIWRSAHRITGGQYF. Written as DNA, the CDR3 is TGCGCCAGCATCTGGCGGAGTGCTCACCGAATAACCGGTGGGCAGTACTTC.

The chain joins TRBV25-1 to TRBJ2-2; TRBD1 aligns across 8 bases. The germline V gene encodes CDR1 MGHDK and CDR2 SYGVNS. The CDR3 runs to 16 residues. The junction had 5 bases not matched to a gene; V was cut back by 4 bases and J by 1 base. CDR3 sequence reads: CASSAPGTGNTGELFF. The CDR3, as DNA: TGTGCCAGCAGTGCTCCCGGGACAGGGAACACCGGGGAGCTGTTTTTT.

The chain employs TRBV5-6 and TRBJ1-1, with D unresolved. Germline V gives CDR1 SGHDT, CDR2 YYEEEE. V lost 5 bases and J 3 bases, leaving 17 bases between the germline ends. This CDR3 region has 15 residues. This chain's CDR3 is CASSRLVGGHTEAFF. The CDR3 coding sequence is TGTGCCAGCAGTCGATTAGTGGGCGGGCACACTGAAGCTTTCTTT.

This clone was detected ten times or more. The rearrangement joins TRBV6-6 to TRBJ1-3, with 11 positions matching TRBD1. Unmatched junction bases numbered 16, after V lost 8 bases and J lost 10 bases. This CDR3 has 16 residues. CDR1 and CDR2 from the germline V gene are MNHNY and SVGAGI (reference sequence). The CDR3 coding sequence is TGTGCCAGCCTCCCGCCCCAGGGACAGGGGGGACTTACCATATATTTT. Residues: CASLPPQGQGGLTIYF.

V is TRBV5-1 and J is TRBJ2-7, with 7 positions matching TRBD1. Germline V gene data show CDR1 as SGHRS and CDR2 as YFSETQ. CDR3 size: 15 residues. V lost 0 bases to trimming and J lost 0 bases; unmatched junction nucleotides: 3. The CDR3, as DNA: TGCGCCAGCAGCTTGGCGGCAGGGGGCTCCTACGAGCAGTACTTC. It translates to CASSLAAGGSYEQYF.

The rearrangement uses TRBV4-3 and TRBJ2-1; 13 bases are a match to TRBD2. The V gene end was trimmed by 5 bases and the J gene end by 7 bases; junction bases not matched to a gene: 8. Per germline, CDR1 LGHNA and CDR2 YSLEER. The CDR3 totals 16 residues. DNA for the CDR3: TGCGCCAGCAGCGAGACCGGGACTAGCGGGGTAAATGAGCAGTTCTTC. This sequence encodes CASSETGTSGVNEQFF.

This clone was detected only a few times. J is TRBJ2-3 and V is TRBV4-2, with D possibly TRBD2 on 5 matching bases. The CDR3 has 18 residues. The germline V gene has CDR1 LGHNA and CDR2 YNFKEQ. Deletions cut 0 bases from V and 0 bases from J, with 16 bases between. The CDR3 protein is CASSQDRSVRTSTDTQYF. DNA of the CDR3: TGTGCCAGCAGCCAAGATCGGTCAGTCCGGACTAGCACAGATACGCAGTATTTT.

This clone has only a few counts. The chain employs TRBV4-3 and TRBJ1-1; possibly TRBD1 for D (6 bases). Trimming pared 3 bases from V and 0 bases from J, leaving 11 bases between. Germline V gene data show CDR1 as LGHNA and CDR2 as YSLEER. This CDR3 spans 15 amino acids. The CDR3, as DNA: TGCGCCAGCAGCCAGCAACAGGGTCTGAACACTGAAGCTTTCTTT. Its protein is CASSQQQGLNTEAFF.

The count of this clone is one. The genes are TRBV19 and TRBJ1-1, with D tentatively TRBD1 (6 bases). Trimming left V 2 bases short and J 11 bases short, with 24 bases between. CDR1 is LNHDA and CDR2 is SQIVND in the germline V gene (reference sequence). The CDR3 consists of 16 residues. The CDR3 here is CASSISPRTEPKGAFF. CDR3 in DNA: TGTGCCAGTAGTATATCCCCCCGGACAGAACCCAAGGGTGCTTTCTTT.

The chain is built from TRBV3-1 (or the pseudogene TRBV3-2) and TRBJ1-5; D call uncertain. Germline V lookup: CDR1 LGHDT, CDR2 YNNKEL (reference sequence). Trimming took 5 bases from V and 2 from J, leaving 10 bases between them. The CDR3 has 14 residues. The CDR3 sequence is CASSARFGNQPQHF. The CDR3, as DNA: TGTGCCAGCAGCGCGCGGTTTGGCAATCAGCCCCAGCATTTT.